This T cell receptor (beta chain) was profiled in a study of cytomegalovirus exposure and HLA in healthy donors. Overall study findings and caveats: An analysis was carried out at a later point. It showed that HLA-associated TCR beta chains were more clonally expanded than equally common non-associated chains. Based on reports, TCR beta sequences accurately predicted HLA-A and HLA-B alleles for most subjects. Later on, an analysis showed TCR association rates differing by HLA locus, with DRB1 the most and HLA-C the fewest.

CDR1 MNHEY and CDR2 SMNVEV come from the germline V gene (reference sequence). This CDR3 comprises 13 residues. The J segment lost 5 bases and the V segment lost 3 bases, leaving 4 bases of the junction unmatched. The study ran its PCR with 60 Vbeta and 13 Jbeta primers. The method was immunoSEQ multiplex PCR; TCRdb's version includes in-frame clones alone and lacks a portion of them. Among 45,000 to 65,000 clones listed, 60% to 80% were seen once. Regarding this clone: The antigen remains unidentified.

Sequenced sample: PBMCs. The genes are TRBV27 and TRBJ2-7, with TRBD1 identical over 7 bases. This TCR derives from a woman aged 40 to 50 in good health and CMV-seropositive. CDR3 protein: CASSFWGQNEQYF. The CDR3 DNA is TGTGCCAGCAGTTTTTGGGGACAGAACGAGCAGTACTTC.